Each of the 13 T cell receptor beta chains below was sequenced from the same sample in a study of T-cell memory formation after mild COVID-19. A single record per CDR3 protein comes from TCRdb applying MiXCR to the 5' RACE reads. The data contain roughly 190,000 distinct CDR3 sequences, 27% of them singletons. Sequencing was performed on PBMCs or a T cell subset sorted from them (not recorded which). All receptors derive from an adult woman who had mild COVID-19 (a few samples of this study predate the infection). Cell type and time point are not known.

This clonotype has more than one count but fewer than ten. J is TRBJ2-7 and V is TRBV12-3 or TRBV12-4, with D tentatively TRBD2 (6 bases). V lost 6 bases and J 3 bases, leaving 15 bases between the germline ends. This CDR3 has 14 residues. This CDR3 reads CASSSRGVSYEQYF. CDR3 in DNA: TGTGCCAGCAGCTCCCGCGGGGTAAGCTACGAGCAGTACTTC.

The chain uses TRBV4-2 and TRBJ2-7, with D possibly matching TRBD1 (5 bases). V was clipped by 4 bases and J by 0 bases, with 10 bases between them. The CDR3 totals 14 residues. Germline V gene data show CDR1 as LGHNA and CDR2 as YNFKEQ. The chain's CDR3 is CASSPRQSSYEQYF. Here the CDR3 DNA reads TGTGCCAGCAGCCCCCGACAGAGCTCCTACGAGCAGTACTTC.

The V gene is TRBV15, the J gene TRBJ1-6; D remains unclear. The V gene's germline CDR1 is LNHNV and CDR2 YYDKDF (reference sequence). The CDR3 has 18 residues. Trimming left V 0 bases short and J 1 base short, with 13 bases between. For the CDR3, the DNA is TGTGCCACCAGCAGAGATGGTTCAGGAGTGTCCTATAATTCACCCCTCCACTTT. Translated, it gives CATSRDGSGVSYNSPLHF.

The V and J genes are TRBV12-3 or TRBV12-4 and TRBJ1-1, with D uncertain. The germline V and J ends were trimmed by 6 bases and 5 bases, with 13 bases remaining between them. CDR3 size: 13 residues. CDR3 nucleotides: TGTGCCAGCAGCCAAGACCCGTCAACTGAAGCTTTCTTT. This sequence encodes CASSQDPSTEAFF.

This clonotype was counted between two and nine times. J is TRBJ2-1 and V is TRBV7-9, with 7 bases matching TRBD1. The trim removed 5 bases at V and 4 bases at J, leaving 8 bases unmatched. The CDR3 length is 15 residues. The germline CDR1 and CDR2 sequences are SEHNR and FQNEAQ (reference sequence). In DNA form, the CDR3 reads TGTGCCAGCAGCCTGGTGGACAGGCTTTACAATGAGCAGTTCTTC. It yields the protein CASSLVDRLYNEQFF.

This chain joins TRBV5-6 and TRBJ2-7, with a possible D match to TRBD2 (6 bases). The CDR3 has 17 residues. The V gene lost 3 bases and the J gene lost 3 bases, with 22 bases spanning the gap. The V gene's germline CDR1 is SGHDT and CDR2 YYEEEE. The CDR3 here is CASSSRGTGLPLYEQYF. The CDR3, as DNA: TGTGCCAGCAGCTCTCGGGGGACGGGACTGCCCCTCTACGAGCAGTACTTC.

This clonotype has only a few counts. This CDR3 reads CASSLAETDTQYF. The CDR3 DNA is TGTGCCAGCAGCTTAGCCGAAACAGATACGCAGTATTTT. The V and J genes are TRBV13 and TRBJ2-3; no reliable D call. The CDR3 consists of 13 residues. V gave up 1 base and J gave up 3 bases, with 5 bases separating them. Germline V gene lookup returns CDR1 PRHDT and CDR2 FYEKMQ (reference sequence).

The chain couples TRBV7-2 to TRBJ2-1; 7 positions agree with TRBD1. Germline-derived CDR1 and CDR2 are SGHTA and FQGNSA. The CDR3 spans 15 residues. With 1 base clipped from V and 4 bases from J, the junction kept 4 bases outside the gene matches. The DNA of the CDR3 is TGTGCCAGCAGCTTAGGGGGGACAGCTTACAATGAGCAGTTCTTC. Translated, it gives CASSLGGTAYNEQFF.

The chain carries TRBV2 and TRBJ2-7; D is possibly TRBD2 (6 bases). The CDR3 covers 13 residues. V lost 8 bases and J lost 6, with 17 bases in between. Germline-derived CDR1 and CDR2 are SNHLY and FYNNEI. The CDR3 region is CASSPGENSEQYF. The CDR3 coding sequence is TGTGCCAGCTCCCCGGGAGAGAACAGCGAGCAGTACTTC.

This rearrangement joins TRBV6-6 to TRBJ2-7, with 15 bases identical to TRBD2. Germline trimming cut 10 bases from V and 0 bases from J; bases unmatched to any gene: 13. The CDR3 is made up of 18 amino acids. Per germline, CDR1 MNHNY and CDR2 SVGAGI (reference sequence). The CDR3, as DNA: TGTGCCACCCAAAGGACTAGCGGGAGGGGGGGTAGCTCCTACGAGCAGTACTTC. It encodes CATQRTSGRGGSSYEQYF.

This clonotype was picked up a small number of times. The chain is built from TRBV9 and TRBJ2-7, with D perhaps TRBD1 or TRBD2 (5 bases each). The germline gives CDR1 SGDLS, CDR2 YYNGEE. The CDR3 has 14 residues. Deletions cut 0 bases from V and 1 base from J, with 8 bases between. This CDR3 is CASSVGGESYEQYF. CDR3 DNA: TGTGCCAGCAGCGTAGGAGGGGAGTCCTACGAGCAGTACTTC.

In this sample, this clonotype turned up many times. This rearrangement joins TRBV7-3 to TRBJ2-2; D gene unclear. The CDR3 extends over 14 amino acids. Trimming cost V 0 bases and J 5 bases, with 7 bases left between them. In germline, CDR1 is SGHTA, CDR2 FQGTGA. In nucleotides, the CDR3 is TGTGCCAGCAGCTTAACATTGGGAACCGGGGAGCTGTTTTTT. It is translated as CASSLTLGTGELFF.

The V and J genes are TRBV2 and TRBJ1-5, with D hard to call. Germline V gene data show CDR1 as SNHLY and CDR2 as FYNNEI. Deletions cut 4 bases from V and 4 bases from J, with 11 bases between. The CDR3 totals 14 residues. Here the CDR3 reads CASSAERENQPQHF. Here the CDR3 DNA reads TGTGCCAGCAGTGCGGAGAGGGAGAATCAGCCCCAGCATTTT. The complete variable domain, with remaining parts taken from reference TRBV2 and TRBJ1-5, reads EPEVTQTPSHQVTQMGQEVILRCVPISNHLYFYWYRQILGQKVEFLVSFYNNEISEKSEIFDDQFSVERPDGSNFTLKIRSTKLEDSAMYFCASSAERENQPQHFGDGTRLSIL.